Below are 27 T cell receptor beta chains sequenced from a single sample in a study of blood T cell repertoires in COVID-19. Using immunoSEQ multiplex PCR, the repertoire was profiled, and TCRdb retains in-frame clones only, with some absent. This table has tens of thousands of clones, 77% appearing once. The source material was peripheral blood. These receptors were taken from a human donor in a cohort sampled during active COVID-19.

The chain employs TRBV21-1 and TRBJ1-2; the table's D call of TRBD1 was not tested on the DNA. TRBV21-1 counts as a pseudogene. The CDR3 has 15 residues. CDR3 protein: CASSKAKGAHYGYTF. In nucleotides, the CDR3 is TGTGCCAGCAGCAAAGCCAAGGGGGCTCACTATGGCTACACCTTC.

V usage is TRBV7-9 and J usage is TRBJ1-5; D gene unclear. Germline V gene sequence: CDR1 SEHNR, CDR2 FQNEAQ (reference sequence). Trimming removed 1 base from V and 9 bases from J, with 7 bases in between. This CDR3 has 12 amino acids. As DNA, the CDR3 is TGTGCCAGCAGCTTAGGGCCTGGGCCCCAGCATTTT. Protein product: CASSLGPGPQHF.

The chain uses TRBV5-1 and TRBJ2-3; 7 bases are a match to TRBD2. V was clipped by 2 bases and J by 4 bases; unmatched bases: 7. Germline V lookup: CDR1 SGHRS, CDR2 YFSETQ. This CDR3 spans 15 amino acids. The CDR3 sequence: CASSFASGAADTQYF. The CDR3 DNA reads as TGCGCCAGCAGCTTTGCTAGCGGAGCCGCAGATACGCAGTATTTT.

The V gene is TRBV25-1, the J gene TRBJ1-2; maybe TRBD1 (5 bases). Germline CDR1 is MGHDK and CDR2 is SYGVNS. The CDR3 has 14 residues. The ends were cut back, 2 bases at V and 1 base at J, with 8 bases in the middle. The CDR3 here is CASSEGTGNYGYTF. The CDR3 DNA reads as TGTGCCAGCAGTGAAGGGACTGGTAACTATGGCTACACCTTC.

The chain is built from TRBV7-9 and TRBJ2-5; 10 nucleotides match TRBD1. From germline, CDR1 is SEHNR and CDR2 FQNEAQ (reference sequence). The ends lost 3 bases at V and 5 bases at J; junction bases unmatched: 0. There are 13 residues in the CDR3. The CDR3 protein is CASSLGQGETQYF. Here the CDR3 DNA reads TGTGCCAGCAGCTTGGGACAGGGGGAGACCCAGTACTTC.

This chain connects TRBV19 to TRBJ2-5; TRBD2 is a possible D gene (5 bases). The CDR3 has 13 amino acids. Germline V gene sequence: CDR1 LNHDA, CDR2 SQIVND (reference sequence). V was trimmed by 4 bases and J by 6 bases, leaving 12 bases between them. In nucleotides, the CDR3 is TGTGCCAGTAGTACCGGGATCGTAAAGACCCAGTACTTC. Protein product: CASSTGIVKTQYF.

This clone was seen more than once but under ten times. This chain links TRBV18 with TRBJ2-7; 7 bases align to TRBD1. The CDR3 covers 14 residues. V lost 6 bases to trimming and J lost 1 base; unmatched junction nucleotides: 6. The V gene's germline CDR1 is KGHSH and CDR2 LQKENI. CDR3 region: CASSTGTASYEQYF. Written as DNA, the CDR3 is TGTGCCAGCTCGACCGGGACAGCATCCTACGAGCAGTACTTC. Filled out from reference TRBV18 and TRBJ2-7, the complete variable domain reads NAGVMQNPRHLVRRRGQEARLRCSPMKGHSHVYWYRQLPEEGLKFMVYLQKENIIDESGMPKERFSAEFPKEGPSILRIQQVVRGDSAAYFCASSTGTASYEQYFGPGTRLTVT.

This sequence joins TRBV19 and TRBJ1-2; TRBD1 agrees at 7 bases. Germline CDR1 LNHDA, CDR2 SQIVND (reference sequence). The trim removed 8 bases at V and 2 bases at J, leaving 8 bases unmatched. CDR3 length: 14 residues. In DNA form, the CDR3 reads TGTGCCAGTTTCGGCAGGGGGTCGAACTATGGCTACACCTTC. Amino acids: CASFGRGSNYGYTF.

The chain's CDR3 is CASGFDAGIGNTIYF. For the CDR3, the DNA is TGTGCTAGTGGTTTTGACGCAGGGATCGGAAACACCATATATTTT. The chain carries TRBV12-5 and TRBJ1-3; maybe TRBD1 (5 bases). This CDR3 has 15 residues. CDR1 is LGHNT and CDR2 is FRNRAP in the germline V gene. Trimming left V 3 bases short and J 4 bases short, with 13 bases between. The full variable domain, its missing parts supplied by reference TRBV12-5 and TRBJ1-3, is DARVTQTPRHKVTEMGQEVTMRCQPILGHNTVFWYRQTMMQGLELLAYFRNRAPLDDSGMPKDRFSAEMPDATLATLKIQPSEPRDSAVYFCASGFDAGIGNTIYFGEGSWLTVV.

The rearrangement uses TRBV10-3 and TRBJ1-4; tentative D call: TRBD1 (5 bases). CDR1 is ENHRY, CDR2 SYGVKD, per germline. The CDR3 extends over 16 amino acids. Between the trimmed V and J ends, which lost 0 bases and 8 bases, there was a span of 16 bases. The chain's CDR3 is CAISESFRGEGEKLFF. The CDR3 DNA sequence: TGTGCCATCAGTGAGTCGTTCCGGGGGGAGGGCGAAAAACTGTTTTTT.

The CDR3 protein is CASSPRGGTSSTDTQYF. CDR3 coding DNA: TGTGCCAGCAGCCCCCGAGGCGGGACTTCTAGCACAGATACGCAGTATTTT. The chain joins TRBV9 to TRBJ2-3; possible D gene TRBD2, 6 bases. In germline, CDR1 is SGDLS, CDR2 YYNGEE. The CDR3 loop spans 17 amino acids. V was clipped by 4 bases and J by 0 bases, with 18 bases between them. Full variable domain (remainder filled in from reference TRBV9 and TRBJ2-3): DSGVTQTPKHLITATGQRVTLRCSPRSGDLSVYWYQQSLDQGLQFLIQYYNGEERAKGNILERFSAQQFPDLHSELNLSSLELGDSALYFCASSPRGGTSSTDTQYFGPGTRLTVL.

J is TRBJ2-6 and V is TRBV5-1; TRBD2 is a possible D gene (6 bases). The V gene lost 4 bases and the J gene lost 0 bases, with 8 bases spanning the gap. There are 15 residues in the CDR3. Germline V gene lookup returns CDR1 SGHRS and CDR2 YFSETQ. CDR3 DNA: TGCGCCAGCAGCGGAGGGAGCTCTGGGGCCAACGTCCTGACTTTC. It is translated as CASSGGSSGANVLTF. Full variable domain (remainder filled in from reference TRBV5-1 and TRBJ2-6): KAGVTQTPRYLIKTRGQQVTLSCSPISGHRSVSWYQQTPGQGLQFLFEYFSETQRNKGNFPGRFSGRQFSNSRSEMNVSTLELGDSALYLCASSGGSSGANVLTFGAGSRLTVL.

The V and J genes are TRBV3-1 (or the pseudogene TRBV3-2) and TRBJ2-7; D is undetermined. The CDR3 runs 12 residues. V was clipped by 4 bases and J by 9 bases, with 13 bases between them. Germline V lookup: CDR1 LGHDT, CDR2 YNNKEL (reference sequence). CDR3: CASSRRPGGQYF. In nucleotides, the CDR3 is TGTGCCAGCAGCCGCCGGCCCGGCGGGCAGTACTTC.

The CDR3 bases are TGCAGCGTCGCTAGCGGGGGCCAAGAGACCCAGTACTTC. It specifies CSVASGGQETQYF. This chain links TRBV29-1 with TRBJ2-5, with 10 bases aligning to TRBD2. Germline CDR1 is SQVTM and CDR2 is ANQGSEA. Trimming cost V 6 bases and J 1 base; bases outside gene matches: 2. CDR3 size: 13 residues.

The chain recombines TRBV30 with TRBJ1-1, with TRBD1 as a possible D gene (6 bases). The CDR3 is made up of 15 amino acids. With 3 bases removed from V and 5 bases from J, the gap between germline ends came to 19 bases. The germline gives CDR1 GTSNPN, CDR2 SVGIG (reference sequence). CDR3 coding DNA: TGTGCCTGGAGGAAACCCGGGACGGACAGAACTGAAGCTTTCTTT. Its translation is CAWRKPGTDRTEAFF. Drawing the rest from reference TRBV30 and TRBJ1-1, the complete variable domain is SQTIHQWPATLVQPVGSPLSLECTVEGTSNPNLYWYRQAAGRGLQLLFYSVGIGQISSEVPQNLSASRPQDRQFILSSKKLLLSDSGFYLCAWRKPGTDRTEAFFGQGTRLTVV.

The chain couples TRBV27 to TRBJ1-2; D remains ambiguous. Between the trimmed V and J ends, which lost 3 bases and 8 bases, there was a span of 13 bases. CDR3 length: 13 amino acids. Germline lookup yields CDR1 MNHEY and CDR2 SMNVEV (reference sequence). The CDR3 here is CASSFHRGSGYTF. The CDR3 coding sequence is TGTGCCAGCAGTTTTCATCGGGGAAGCGGCTACACCTTC.

The V and J genes are TRBV7-9 and TRBJ1-6; 7 nucleotides agree with TRBD1. Germline-derived CDR1 and CDR2 are SEHNR and FQNEAQ (reference sequence). V lost 0 bases to trimming and J lost 7 bases; unmatched junction nucleotides: 9. There are 17 residues in the CDR3. The CDR3 bases are TGTGCCAGCAGCTTAGCCCTGACAGGGCCTGGCAATTCACCCCTCCACTTT. Translated: CASSLALTGPGNSPLHF.

DNA for the CDR3: TGCAGCGTTGCTGACTCCTCAGGTCCCGGGGCCCAGTACTTC. This translates into CSVADSSGPGAQYF. The chain recombines TRBV29-1 with TRBJ2-5; D is possibly TRBD2 (5 bases). CDR3 length: 14 amino acids. Per germline, CDR1 SQVTM and CDR2 ANQGSEA. V lost 4 bases, J lost 9 bases, and 21 bases lay in between.

The genes are TRBV5-4 and TRBJ2-3; TRBD2 matches 8 bases. After removal of 3 bases from V and 0 bases from J, the junction contained 3 bases not matched to a gene. Germline loops: CDR1 SGHNT, CDR2 YYREEE (reference sequence). The CDR3 extends over 15 amino acids. The CDR3 DNA follows: TGTGCCAGCAGCTCCGGGGGGGAAAGCACAGATACGCAGTATTTT. It yields the protein CASSSGGESTDTQYF.

The chain uses TRBV6-2 or TRBV6-3 and TRBJ2-5, with TRBD2 matching 7 bases. This CDR3 region has 17 residues. Germline CDR1 MNHEY, CDR2 SVGEGT. After removal of 4 bases from V and 6 bases from J, the junction contained 17 bases not matched to a gene. As DNA, the CDR3 is TGTGCCAGCAGTTCCCAAACGGGCACGGGGGGTCAAAAGACCCAGTACTTC. Translating it yields CASSSQTGTGGQKTQYF.

V is TRBV18 and J is TRBJ2-5; no clear D. CDR1 and CDR2 from the germline V gene are KGHSH and LQKENI. This CDR3 has 12 residues. Trimming removed 5 bases from V and 3 bases from J, with 7 bases in between. The CDR3 DNA sequence: TGTGCCAGCTCAGCGATTGAAGAGACCCAGTACTTC. This sequence encodes CASSAIEETQYF.

The V and J genes are TRBV6-5 and TRBJ2-7, with a weak D call TRBD2 (7 bases). Trimming pared 8 bases from V and 2 bases from J, leaving 19 bases between. Per the germline V gene, CDR1 is MNHEY and CDR2 is SVGAGI. This CDR3 spans 15 amino acids. CDR3 loop: CASSIGGGSAYEQYF. The CDR3 DNA reads TGTGCCAGCTCAATAGGGGGGGGTTCCGCCTACGAGCAGTACTTC.

In DNA, the CDR3 is TGCGCTGGACAGTACCAAGAGACCCAGTACTTC. Its protein product is CAGQYQETQYF. The V and J genes are TRBV20-1 and TRBJ2-5, with a possible D match to TRBD1 (6 bases). The CDR3 has 11 residues. CDR1 and CDR2 from the germline V gene are DFQATT and SNEGSKA (reference sequence).

The chain couples TRBV28 to TRBJ2-5; 11 positions agree with TRBD2. The CDR3 has 16 amino acids. Germline CDR1 and CDR2: MDHEN and SYDVKM. V shed 4 bases, J shed 0 bases, and the junction held 4 bases outside the gene matches. CDR3 sequence reads: CASSSLAGGNQETQYF. The CDR3 nucleotides are TGTGCCAGCAGTTCATTAGCGGGGGGGAACCAAGAGACCCAGTACTTC.

There are a few counts of this clone. The J gene is TRBJ2-5, the V gene TRBV12-3 or TRBV12-4, with a tentative D call TRBD1 (6 bases). V lost 6 bases and J 10 bases, leaving 15 bases between the germline ends. The CDR3 has 12 amino acids. The CDR3 sequence: CASSPGAGHQYF. As DNA, the CDR3 is TGTGCCAGCAGCCCAGGGGCCGGACACCAGTACTTC.

This chain uses TRBV5-1 with TRBJ1-3; maybe TRBD1 (5 bases). V lost 8 bases to trimming and J lost 4 bases, with 13 bases between them. Germline CDR1 is SGHRS and CDR2 is YFSETQ. The CDR3 runs to 13 residues. Here the CDR3 DNA reads TGCGCCAGTTCGGGGGGTACCGGAAACACCATATATTTT. Encoded protein: CASSGGTGNTIYF. Using reference TRBV5-1 and TRBJ1-3 for the parts outside the CDR3, the full variable domain is KAGVTQTPRYLIKTRGQQVTLSCSPISGHRSVSWYQQTPGQGLQFLFEYFSETQRNKGNFPGRFSGRQFSNSRSEMNVSTLELGDSALYLCASSGGTGNTIYFGEGSWLTVV.

The gene calls are TRBV6-5 and TRBJ1-2; 8 positions match TRBD1. Germline CDR1 reads MNHEY; CDR2 reads SVGAGI. This CDR3 has 11 amino acids. The CDR3 DNA reads as TGTGTTCAGGGGGCCCACTATGGCTACACCTTC. This translates into CVQGAHYGYTF.